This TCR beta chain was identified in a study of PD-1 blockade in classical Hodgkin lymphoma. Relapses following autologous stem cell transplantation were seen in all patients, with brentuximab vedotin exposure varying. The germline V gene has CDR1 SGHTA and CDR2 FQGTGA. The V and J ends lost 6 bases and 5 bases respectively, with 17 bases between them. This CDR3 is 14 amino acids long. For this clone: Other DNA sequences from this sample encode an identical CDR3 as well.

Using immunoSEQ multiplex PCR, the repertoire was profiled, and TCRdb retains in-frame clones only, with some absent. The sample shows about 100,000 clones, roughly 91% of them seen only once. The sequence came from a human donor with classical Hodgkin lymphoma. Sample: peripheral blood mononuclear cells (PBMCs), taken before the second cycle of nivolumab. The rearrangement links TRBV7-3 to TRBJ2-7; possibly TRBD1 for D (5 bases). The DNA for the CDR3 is TGTGCCAGCAGTTCCCCCGGACATACGGACGAGCAGTACTTC. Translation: CASSSPGHTDEQYF.